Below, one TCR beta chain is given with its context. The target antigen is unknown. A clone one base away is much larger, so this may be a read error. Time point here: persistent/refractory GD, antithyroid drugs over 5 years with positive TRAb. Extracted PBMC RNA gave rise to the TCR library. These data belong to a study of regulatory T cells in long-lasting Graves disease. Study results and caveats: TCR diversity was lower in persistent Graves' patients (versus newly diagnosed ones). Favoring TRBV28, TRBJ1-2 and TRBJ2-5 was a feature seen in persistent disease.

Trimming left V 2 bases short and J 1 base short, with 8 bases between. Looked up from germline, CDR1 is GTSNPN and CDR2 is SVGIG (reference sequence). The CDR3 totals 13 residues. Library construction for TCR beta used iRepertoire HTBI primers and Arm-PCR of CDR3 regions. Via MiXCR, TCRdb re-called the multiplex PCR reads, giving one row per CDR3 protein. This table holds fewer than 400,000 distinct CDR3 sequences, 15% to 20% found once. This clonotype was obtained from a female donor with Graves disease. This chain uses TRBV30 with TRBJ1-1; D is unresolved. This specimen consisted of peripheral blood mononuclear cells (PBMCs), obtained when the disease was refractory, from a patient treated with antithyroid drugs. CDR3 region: CAWSPVTNTEAFF. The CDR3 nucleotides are TGTGCCTGGAGTCCGGTCACGAACACTGAAGCTTTCTTT.